This is a list of T cell receptor beta chains from one sample in a study of blood T cells in healthy people across ages. TCRdb reprocessed the 5' RACE reads with MiXCR, giving one entry per CDR3 protein. Of about 670,000 distinct CDR3 sequences in the sample, roughly 41% were seen once. The sequencing sample was made of blood. The receptors were gathered from a man older than 75 in good health. Each CDR3 is given with its conserved first and last residue. The D gene is left open where the match is weak. The size field is filled for only some rows; it gives once, few, many or a size class.

cdr3_aa cdr3_nt j_call clone_size v_call cdr3_length d_call
CAWSLPETQYF TGTGCCTGGAGCCTTCCGGAGACCCAGTACTTC TRBJ2-5 few TRBV30 11 NA
CASSSPGGRDYEQYF TGTGCCAGCAGCTCTCCCGGGGGGAGGGACTACGAGCAGTACTTC TRBJ2-7 NA TRBV5-6 15 TRBD2
CASSVPGGKNEQFF TGTGCCAGCAGCGTTCCTGGCGGGAAGAATGAGCAGTTCTTC TRBJ2-1 NA TRBV7-2 14 NA
CASSIAAMNTGELFF TGTGCCAGCAGTATAGCGGCAATGAACACCGGGGAGCTGTTTTTT TRBJ2-2 NA TRBV6-2/TRBV6-3 15 NA
CASSQGGQGVGYTF TGCGCCAGCAGCCAAGGAGGACAGGGGGTCGGCTACACCTTC TRBJ1-2 once TRBV4-3 14 TRBD1
CATSRDQIGRSDTQYF TGTGCCACCAGCAGAGATCAAATCGGGAGGTCAGATACGCAGTATTTT TRBJ2-3 NA TRBV15 16 TRBD2
CASSLELAVYNEQYF TGCGCCAGCAGCTTGGAACTAGCGGTTTACAATGAGCAGTACTTC TRBJ2-7 NA TRBV5-1 15 TRBD2
CAGSLLAGVGEQFF TGTGCCGGCAGCTTACTGGCGGGAGTAGGTGAGCAGTTCTTC TRBJ2-1 NA TRBV7-2 14 TRBD2
CASSFEGAQGIYEQYF TGTGCCAGCAGCTTCGAGGGGGCGCAGGGGATCTACGAGCAGTACTTC TRBJ2-7 NA TRBV7-2 16 TRBD1
CAISATGGNDEQFF TGTGCCATCAGTGCGACAGGGGGGAACGATGAGCAGTTCTTC TRBJ2-1 NA TRBV10-3 14 TRBD1
CASSLTAGRSYNEQFF TGTGCCAGCAGCTTAACGGCCGGACGCTCCTACAATGAGCAGTTCTTC TRBJ2-1 NA TRBV7-3 16 NA
CASSFGTGVRQETQYF TGCGCCAGCAGCTTCGGGACAGGGGTCCGGCAAGAGACCCAGTACTTC TRBJ2-5 NA TRBV5-1 16 TRBD1
CASSYREGGVGGYTF TGCGCCAGCAGCTACCGGGAGGGGGGCGTCGGCGGCTACACCTTC TRBJ1-2 NA TRBV4-1 15 NA
CATSRERAAGTETQYF TGTGCCACCAGCAGAGAACGAGCAGCGGGTACGGAGACCCAGTACTTC TRBJ2-5 few TRBV15 16 NA
CASSQDVTNNEQFF TGCGCCAGCAGCCAAGATGTCACAAACAATGAGCAGTTCTTC TRBJ2-1 NA TRBV4-3 14 NA
CASSVSSGSLYNEQFF TGCGCCAGCAGTGTCAGTAGCGGGAGCTTATACAATGAGCAGTTCTTC TRBJ2-1 NA TRBV10-1 16 TRBD2
CASSPGGTGANVLTF TGTGCCAGCAGTCCAGGGGGTACTGGGGCCAACGTCCTGACTTTC TRBJ2-6 NA TRBV27 15 TRBD1
CASRRSSDPKRGYEQYF TGCGCCAGCAGACGCTCGTCAGACCCAAAAAGGGGCTACGAGCAGTACTTC TRBJ2-7 few TRBV4-1 17 NA
CASSPRQVARGTDTQYF NA TRBJ2-3 NA TRBV21-1 17 NA
CASSNKAAWSSYEQYF TGTGCCAGCAGCAATAAGGCGGCATGGAGCTCCTACGAGCAGTACTTC TRBJ2-7 NA TRBV21-1 16 NA
CATGLSTYEQYF TGTGCCACCGGGCTTTCGACCTACGAGCAGTACTTC TRBJ2-7 NA TRBV6-5 12 NA
CSARRTSGRAVEQFF TGCAGTGCTAGACGTACTAGCGGGAGGGCCGTTGAGCAGTTCTTC TRBJ2-1 NA TRBV20-1 15 TRBD2
CASKYGAGKIYEQYF TGTGCCAGCAAGTACGGCGCAGGGAAAATCTACGAGCAGTACTTC TRBJ2-7 few TRBV2 15 NA
CASSQDRPRSGGWETQYF TGCGCCAGCAGCCAAGATCGACCCCGGAGTGGGGGGTGGGAGACCCAGTACTTC TRBJ2-5 NA TRBV4-3 18 NA
CASSPHIAGASEQYF TGTGCCAGCAGTCCCCATATAGCGGGAGCAAGCGAGCAGTACTTC TRBJ2-7 NA TRBV28 15 TRBD2
CASSREAGGLNNEQFF TGTGCCAGCTCACGTGAAGCGGGAGGGCTTAACAATGAGCAGTTCTTC TRBJ2-1 few TRBV18 16 TRBD2
CSASRARSGANVLTF TGCAGTGCTTCCCGAGCCCGCTCTGGGGCCAACGTCCTGACTTTC TRBJ2-6 NA TRBV20-1 15 NA
CASSPQGPSYEQYF TGTGCCAGCTCTCCTCAGGGGCCCTCCTACGAGCAGTACTTC TRBJ2-7 NA TRBV27 14 NA
CASSPERGQGNFSQPQHF TGCGCCAGCAGCCCGGAACGGGGACAGGGGAACTTTAGTCAGCCTCAGCATTTT TRBJ1-5 NA TRBV5-1 18 TRBD1
CASSLRSLTGFAGELFF TGTGCCAGCAGTTTAAGGTCTTTGACAGGGTTCGCCGGGGAGCTGTTTTTT TRBJ2-2 NA TRBV27 17 TRBD1
CASSVGTSGYSSYEQYF TGTGCCAGCAGCGTAGGGACTAGCGGATATAGCTCCTACGAGCAGTACTTC TRBJ2-7 many TRBV9 17 TRBD2
CASSLAFWEQYF TGTGCCAGCAGTTTGGCGTTCTGGGAGCAGTACTTC TRBJ2-7 once TRBV6-6 12 NA
CASSTQGFTEAFF TGCGCCAGCAGCACTCAGGGGTTCACTGAAGCTTTCTTT TRBJ1-1 few TRBV10-2 13 NA
CASSLGRPGNEQFF TGTGCCAGCAGCTTGGGTCGCCCTGGGAATGAGCAGTTCTTC TRBJ2-1 NA TRBV5-4 14 NA
CASSFPAGGETQYF TGTGCCAGCAGCTTCCCAGCGGGAGGTGAGACCCAGTACTTC TRBJ2-5 few TRBV7-2 14 TRBD2
CASSPGGAGGDQETQYF TGTGCCAGCAGCCCCGGGGGCGCAGGGGGGGATCAAGAGACCCAGTACTTC TRBJ2-5 few TRBV7-2 17 NA
CASSPSQGNQETQYF TGTGCCAGCAGCCCGTCCCAGGGGAACCAAGAGACCCAGTACTTC TRBJ2-5 few TRBV11-1 15 NA
CASSQLGDKETDTQYF TGTGCCAGCAGTCAGCTAGGGGACAAAGAAACAGATACGCAGTATTTT TRBJ2-3 few TRBV27 16 NA
CASSYYREETQYF TGTGCCAGCAGTTACTACAGGGAAGAGACCCAGTACTTC TRBJ2-5 few TRBV6-5 13 NA
CSALGDSHYEQYF TGCAGTGCTTTGGGGGACAGCCACTACGAGCAGTACTTC TRBJ2-7 many TRBV20-1 13 TRBD1
CASSYARTGWNEQFF TGTGCCAGCAGTTACGCCCGGACAGGGTGGAATGAGCAGTTCTTC TRBJ2-1 NA TRBV6-5 15 TRBD1
CAISEPNQATDTQYF TGTGCCATCAGTGAGCCCAACCAAGCGACAGATACGCAGTATTTT TRBJ2-3 NA TRBV10-3 15 NA
CASVGDLGLNTEAFF TGTGCCAGCGTAGGGGATCTGGGCTTGAACACTGAAGCTTTCTTT TRBJ1-1 NA TRBV7-9 15 NA
CASSLAEGLGTEAFF TGTGCCAGCAGCTTAGCAGAGGGGCTTGGGACTGAAGCTTTCTTT TRBJ1-1 few TRBV7-2 15 NA
CASGGDLPYTDTQYF TGCGCCAGCGGAGGGGACCTACCTTACACAGATACGCAGTATTTT TRBJ2-3 few TRBV10-2 15 NA
CASSHQREVGGYTF TGTGCCAGCAGCCACCAGAGGGAGGTGGGAGGCTACACCTTC TRBJ1-2 NA TRBV13 14 NA
CASSLSQGGQFF TGTGCCAGCAGTTTATCTCAGGGTGGGCAGTTCTTC TRBJ2-1 few TRBV27 12 NA
CASSSGDRINEQYF TGTGCCAGCAGCTCCGGGGACAGGATAAACGAGCAGTACTTC TRBJ2-7 NA TRBV5-5 14 TRBD1
CASSRNLGNEQFF TGTGCCAGCAGCCGGAACTTAGGGAATGAGCAGTTCTTC TRBJ2-1 NA TRBV3-1 13 NA
CASGQSRLAGEQYF TGTGCCAGTGGACAGTCCCGACTAGCGGGCGAGCAGTACTTC TRBJ2-7 few TRBV19 14 TRBD2
CASSYSGLYTDTQYF TGTGCCAGCAGTTACTCGGGACTCTACACAGATACGCAGTATTTT TRBJ2-3 NA TRBV6-2/TRBV6-3 15 NA
CSARGDRRNTEAFF TGCAGTGCTAGAGGAGACAGGAGGAACACTGAAGCTTTCTTT TRBJ1-1 NA TRBV20-1 14 NA